This T cell receptor beta chain was documented in a study of blood T cell repertoires in COVID-19. Across the study: Italy, Spain and the United States were the sources of the convalescent and acute COVID-19 samples.

This CDR3 has 17 residues. The V and J ends lost 6 bases and 0 bases, in that order; junction bases with no gene match: 9. Looked up from germline, CDR1 is SNHLY and CDR2 is FYNNEI. This clone is a singleton in its sample. Clones were sequenced by immunoSEQ multiplex PCR, and TCRdb holds only the in-frame ones, with some missing. The sample carries 210,000 or so clones, under 90% recorded once. The specimen was peripheral blood. The gene calls are TRBV2 and TRBJ2-2; 8 bases map to TRBD1. The TCR was taken from a woman of 80 years or more with active or convalescent COVID-19. CDR3 amino acids: CASRQGARSSNTGELFF. For the CDR3, the DNA is TGTGCCAGCAGGCAGGGGGCTCGTTCCTCGAACACCGGGGAGCTGTTTTTT.